Shown below are 28 T cell receptor beta chains from a single sample sequenced in a study of beta chain features in type 1 diabetes. The authors reverse transcribed all of the isolated RNA, so sequencing captured expressed TCRB transcripts. The method was immunoSEQ multiplex PCR; TCRdb's version includes in-frame clones alone and lacks a portion of them. The data hold 900,000 or so clones, with roughly 17% observed a single time. Sequenced: naive CD4+ T cells from blood. Receptors were obtained from a woman younger than 30 in good health.

This clone turned up a few times. The gene calls are TRBV7-2 and TRBJ2-5, with D possibly being TRBD2 (5 bases). The J call may be wrong; the DNA end is better matched by TRBJ2-7. The CDR3 covers 14 residues. CDR1 is SGHTA and CDR2 is FQGNSA in the germline V gene. CDR3 amino acids: CASSLREDSYEQYF. CDR3 coding DNA: TGTGCCAGCAGCTTACGGGAAGACTCCTACGAGCAGTACTTC.

This clone has just one count. In DNA form, the CDR3 reads TGTGCCAGCTCAGGTTACGAGAACACTGAAGCTTTCTTT. Amino acids: CASSGYENTEAFF. The J gene is TRBJ1-1, the V gene TRBV2; D is uncertain. CDR1 is SNHLY, CDR2 FYNNEI, per germline. The CDR3 runs 13 residues. V lost 8 bases, J lost 1 base, and 11 bases lay in between.

This clone showed up just a few times. The V call is TRBV9, the J call TRBJ2-5; TRBD1 is a possible D gene (6 bases). Germline V CDR1 and CDR2: SGDLS, YYNGEE. V lost 3 bases to trimming and J lost 5 bases, with 17 bases between them. CDR3 length: 15 amino acids. In DNA, the CDR3 is TGTGCCAGCAGCGCACAAACCGGGACAACGGAGACCCAGTACTTC. It encodes CASSAQTGTTETQYF.

This clone was picked up a small number of times. This chain connects TRBV7-2 to TRBJ1-4; tentatively, D is TRBD1 (6 bases). Germline CDR1 and CDR2: SGHTA and FQGNSA. This CDR3 is 15 amino acids long. V was pared by 6 bases and J by 7 bases, with 18 bases between. CDR3 DNA: TGTGCCAGCAGTTATCAGGGGTATCCGGGTGAAAAACTGTTTTTT. Protein: CASSYQGYPGEKLFF. The full variable domain, with the rest looked up from reference TRBV7-2 and TRBJ1-4, is GAGVSQSPSNKVTEKGKDVELRCDPISGHTALYWYRQSLGQGLEFLIYFQGNSAPDKSGLPSDRFSAERTGGSVSTLTIQRTQQEDSAVYLCASSYQGYPGEKLFFGSGTQLSVL.

In its sample, this clone was seen a few times. A much larger clone lies one base from this, so it may be a read error. The sample contains more than one DNA sequence encoding this CDR3. The chain uses TRBV7-2 and TRBJ2-1; D unresolved. The CDR3 totals 11 residues. V shed 3 bases and J shed 5 bases, with 2 bases lying between them. Germline V gene lookup returns CDR1 SGHTA and CDR2 FQGNSA. CDR3 DNA: TGTGCCAGCAGCTTCCACAATGAGCAGTTCTTC. This codes for CASSFHNEQFF.

CDR3 nucleotide sequence: TGTGCCAGCAGCGTCCCGATGCATCCTTACGAGCAGTACTTC. Translation gives CASSVPMHPYEQYF. V and J are TRBV7-8 and TRBJ2-7; the D is unclear. There are 14 residues in the CDR3. V lost 5 bases to trimming and J lost 4 bases, with 15 bases between them. The germline V gene encodes CDR1 SGHVS and CDR2 FQNEAQ.

The genes are TRBV5-1 and TRBJ2-1, with a possible D match to TRBD2 (5 bases). The germline CDR1 and CDR2 sequences are SGHRS and YFSETQ. CDR3 size: 15 residues. V was shortened by 2 bases and J by 3 bases, with 12 bases between the two germline ends. CDR3 residues: CASSFLSGYYNEQFF. The CDR3 DNA follows: TGCGCCAGCAGCTTCTTAAGCGGTTACTACAATGAGCAGTTCTTC.

This chain joins TRBV2 and TRBJ2-7; 12 bases are shared with TRBD1. V was clipped by 6 bases and J by 7 bases; unmatched bases: 10. CDR1 is SNHLY, CDR2 FYNNEI, per germline. CDR3 size: 15 residues. The DNA of the CDR3 is TGTGCCAGCAGGGCTGGGACAGGGGGCGTGGAAGAGCAGTACTTC. Residues: CASRAGTGGVEEQYF. Full variable domain (remainder filled in from reference TRBV2 and TRBJ2-7): EPEVTQTPSHQVTQMGQEVILRCVPISNHLYFYWYRQILGQKVEFLVSFYNNEISEKSEIFDDQFSVERPDGSNFTLKIRSTKLEDSAMYFCASRAGTGGVEEQYFGPGTRLTVT.

This clone was seen a few times. The rearrangement links TRBV2 to TRBJ2-5, with D tentatively TRBD1 or TRBD2 (5 bases each). CDR1 is SNHLY, CDR2 FYNNEI, per germline. Trimming cost V 1 base and J 11 bases, with 8 bases left between them. The CDR3 contains 11 residues. CDR3 in DNA: TGTGCCAGCAGTGAAGGGGGCGGGCAGTACTTC. Residues: CASSEGGGQYF.

The chain carries TRBV27 and TRBJ2-2, with 11 bases matching TRBD1. Germline loops: CDR1 MNHEY, CDR2 SMNVEV (reference sequence). V was clipped by 2 bases and J by 6 bases; unmatched bases: 2. The length of the CDR3 is 15 residues. The CDR3 loop is CASSLMDRGPGELFF. Written as DNA, the CDR3 is TGTGCCAGCAGTTTAATGGACAGGGGGCCCGGGGAGCTGTTTTTT.

The gene calls are TRBV4-2 and TRBJ2-2; D may be TRBD2 (5 bases). Deletions cut 5 bases from V and 2 bases from J, with 21 bases between. Germline V CDR1 and CDR2: LGHNA, YNFKEQ. The CDR3 consists of 18 residues. CDR3 loop: CASSSWWGTRVNTGELFF. The CDR3 coding sequence is TGTGCCAGCAGCTCCTGGTGGGGAACGAGGGTCAACACCGGGGAGCTGTTTTTT.

This clone was seen once. This chain links TRBV6-5 with TRBJ2-7, with D perhaps TRBD1 or TRBD2 (5 bases each). The CDR3 runs 13 residues. The germline V and J ends were trimmed by 10 bases and 1 base, with 14 bases remaining between them. Germline V lookup: CDR1 MNHEY, CDR2 SVGAGI. The CDR3 here is CATSGRLSYEQYF. CDR3 in DNA: TGTGCCACCTCGGGACGGCTATCCTACGAGCAGTACTTC.

There are a few counts of this clone. The gene calls are TRBV2 and TRBJ2-3, with 10 bases matching TRBD1. V lost 6 bases to trimming and J lost 4 bases; unmatched junction nucleotides: 7. The germline V gene has CDR1 SNHLY and CDR2 FYNNEI. CDR3 length: 15 amino acids. Here the CDR3 reads CASRIRTGGADTQYF. CDR3 sequence (DNA): TGTGCCAGCAGGATTAGGACAGGGGGGGCAGATACGCAGTATTTT.

In its sample, this clone was seen a few times. This sequence joins TRBV7-2 and TRBJ2-7; 10 bases are shared with TRBD2. Germline lookup yields CDR1 SGHTA and CDR2 FQGNSA. CDR3 length: 16 amino acids. Trimming at V came to 3 bases and at J to 0 bases, leaving 5 bases not matched to a gene. CDR3 region: CASSFHGTSVSYEQYF. CDR3 nucleotide sequence: TGTGCCAGCAGCTTCCACGGGACTAGCGTCTCCTACGAGCAGTACTTC.

This clone was seen more than once but under ten times. J is TRBJ2-5 and V is TRBV2; TRBD2 matches 7 bases. V was pared by 5 bases and J by 5 bases, with 11 bases of the junction left unmatched. The CDR3 runs to 15 residues. Germline V lookup: CDR1 SNHLY, CDR2 FYNNEI. The CDR3 DNA reads as TGTGCCAGCAGTACTCCCGGGAGGCCCCTCGAGACCCAGTACTTC. It codes for CASSTPGRPLETQYF.

The sample holds a few counts of this clone. The chain is built from TRBV2 and TRBJ2-5; a possible D gene is TRBD2 (5 bases). The V end lost 10 bases, the J end lost 0 bases, and 15 bases lay between the germline ends. The CDR3 totals 14 residues. Germline V gene sequence: CDR1 SNHLY, CDR2 FYNNEI. The CDR3 sequence is CANLLSEYQETQYF. The CDR3 DNA follows: TGTGCCAACCTCCTTAGCGAGTACCAAGAGACCCAGTACTTC.

This clone has only a few counts. This chain links TRBV2 with TRBJ1-5; D not resolved. V was pared by 1 base and J by 6 bases, with 10 bases between. The CDR3 length is 14 residues. Germline assignment: CDR1 SNHLY and CDR2 FYNNEI. The CDR3 DNA sequence: TGTGCCAGCAGTGAAGATGCCGTAAGTCAGCCCCAGCATTTT. As protein: CASSEDAVSQPQHF.

This clone appeared a few times. The chain has TRBV7-8 and TRBJ1-2; possible D gene TRBD1, 6 bases. Per the germline V gene, CDR1 is SGHVS and CDR2 is FQNEAQ. The ends were cut back, 0 bases at V and 5 bases at J, with 16 bases in the middle. The CDR3 runs 16 residues. As DNA, the CDR3 is TGTGCCAGCAGCTTAGCGCTTATCGGGGGGCATTATGGCTACACCTTC. It translates to CASSLALIGGHYGYTF.

The V gene is TRBV6-6, the J gene TRBJ2-7; either TRBD1 or TRBD2 may supply D (5 bases each). The CDR3 has 12 amino acids. Germline assignment: CDR1 MNHNY and CDR2 SVGAGI (reference sequence). Trimming cost V 3 bases and J 4 bases, with 7 bases left between them. The CDR3 region has the DNA TGTGCCAGCAGTTATGAGGGGTACGAGCAGTACTTC. Translated, it gives CASSYEGYEQYF.

This chain links TRBV11-2 with TRBJ1-2, with TRBD1 identical over 9 bases. With 4 bases clipped from V and 2 bases from J, the junction kept 5 bases outside the gene matches. The CDR3 totals 15 residues. Germline CDR1 is SGHAT and CDR2 is FQNNGV. The CDR3 DNA sequence: TGTGCCAGCAGCTCCGGGGGACAGGGAAACTATGGCTACACCTTC. It yields the protein CASSSGGQGNYGYTF.

In its sample, this clone was seen a few times. The gene calls are TRBV7-2 and TRBJ2-3; D possibly uses TRBD1 or TRBD2 (5 bases each). Germline CDR1 and CDR2: SGHTA and FQGNSA. V gave up 3 bases and J gave up 5 bases, with 15 bases separating them. The CDR3 consists of 15 residues. The CDR3, as DNA: TGTGCCAGCAGCTTCTTGGGGCTAGCAGGAGATACGCAGTATTTT. It yields the protein CASSFLGLAGDTQYF.

Only a few counts were recorded for this clone. The chain employs TRBV25-1 and TRBJ1-1; 8 bases align to TRBD1. The trim removed 4 bases at V and 1 base at J, leaving 2 bases unmatched. The CDR3 is 14 amino acids. CDR1 MGHDK and CDR2 SYGVNS come from the germline V gene. The CDR3 protein is CASSGTGGNTEAFF. As DNA, the CDR3 is TGTGCCAGCAGTGGTACAGGGGGGAACACTGAAGCTTTCTTT.

This rearrangement joins TRBV18 to TRBJ2-1; possible D gene TRBD1, 6 bases. Germline loops: CDR1 KGHSH, CDR2 LQKENI. V lost 4 bases and J lost 1, with 8 bases in between. The CDR3 is 14 amino acids. The CDR3 region is CASSRRGSYNEQFF. CDR3 in DNA: TGTGCCAGCTCACGCAGGGGTTCCTACAATGAGCAGTTCTTC.

The chain carries TRBV28 and TRBJ1-4; D perhaps matches TRBD1 (6 bases). The CDR3 has 15 residues. Trimming took off 3 bases at V and 3 bases at J, with 11 bases between the two ends. Germline CDR1 and CDR2: MDHEN and SYDVKM. The CDR3 nucleotides read TGTGCCAGCAGTTTCCTAGGACAGCCTAATGAAAAACTGTTTTTT. Its translation: CASSFLGQPNEKLFF.

V and J are TRBV9 and TRBJ2-7; weak D call: TRBD2 (6 bases). The V gene's germline CDR1 is SGDLS and CDR2 YYNGEE. V dropped 0 bases and J dropped 3 bases, with 13 bases sitting between them. The CDR3 has 15 residues. The CDR3, as DNA: TGTGCCAGCAGCGTAGAAATCGGGAGAGGCTACGAGCAGTACTTC. It codes for CASSVEIGRGYEQYF.

This chain connects TRBV18 to TRBJ2-1, with TRBD2 identical over 12 bases. The CDR3 totals 16 residues. Germline V CDR1 and CDR2: KGHSH, LQKENI. Trimming took 3 bases from V and 9 from J; bases not matched to a gene: 9. The CDR3 is CASSPSGLAGRTEQFF. The CDR3, as DNA: TGTGCCAGCTCACCCTCCGGACTAGCGGGACGAACTGAGCAGTTCTTC.

This clone appeared a few times. The V gene is TRBV6-5, the J gene TRBJ2-7, with 8 bases lining up with TRBD2. The CDR3 spans 14 residues. J was trimmed by 4 bases and V by 6 bases; bases with no gene match: 8. Germline V gene sequence: CDR1 MNHEY, CDR2 SVGAGI. CDR3 amino acids: CASRGTGGSYEQYF. In nucleotides, the CDR3 is TGTGCCAGCAGGGGTACGGGAGGGAGTTACGAGCAGTACTTC.

The chain has TRBV4-1 and TRBJ2-1, with 11 bases that match TRBD2. The CDR3 is made up of 14 amino acids. CDR1 is MGHRA and CDR2 is YSYEKL in the germline V gene. With V trimmed by 1 base and J by 12 bases, 5 bases remained unmatched. The CDR3: CASSQGTSGSLQFF. CDR3 bases: TGCGCCAGCAGCCAAGGAACTAGCGGGAGTTTGCAGTTCTTC.